These T cell receptor beta chains were read from a single sample in a study of identical twins. TCRdb used MiXCR to reprocess the 5' RACE reads, holding one entry per CDR3 protein. This table holds 700,000 or so distinct CDR3 sequences, 8% to 9% found once. This sample was also put to use in a study of yellow fever vaccine responses in identical twins.

Sequencing was carried out using PBMCs. Every receptor here comes from a young woman in good health. Both conserved end residues are part of each CDR3. Each record gives: clone size, D gene, J gene, V gene, CDR3 protein, CDR3 DNA. D genes are given only for firm matches. A row's size may be missing; if present it is once, few, many or a size class.

>few|TRBD1|TRBJ2-5|TRBV20-1
CSATGGTYQETQYF
TGCAGTGCAACAGGGGGCACCTACCAAGAGACCCAGTACTTC
>few|TRBD1|TRBJ2-1|TRBV28
CASSFQGAHLNEQFF
TGTGCCAGCAGTTTCCAGGGGGCGCATTTGAATGAGCAGTTCTTC
>many|-|TRBJ2-5|TRBV12-5
CASGFGSLGPGEETQYF
TGTGCTAGTGGTTTTGGTTCGCTCGGCCCCGGGGAAGAGACCCAGTACTTC
>many|TRBD2|TRBJ2-1|TRBV5-5
CASSRSGSIGNEQFF
TGTGCCAGCAGCCGAAGCGGGAGTATAGGAAATGAGCAGTTCTTC
>-|TRBD2|TRBJ2-2|TRBV29-1
CSVGAGVITGELFF
TGCAGCGTTGGAGCGGGAGTGATCACCGGGGAGCTGTTTTTT
>-|TRBD1|TRBJ1-6|TRBV20-1
CSATPGTGRNSPLHF
TGCAGTGCAACCCCGGGGACAGGTCGTAATTCACCCCTCCACTTT
>many|-|TRBJ1-4|TRBV10-2
CASSETGLPNEKLFF
TGCGCCAGCAGTGAAACAGGACTTCCGAATGAAAAACTGTTTTTT
>few|-|TRBJ2-7|TRBV18
CASSPGLVGSSYEQYF
TGTGCCAGCTCACCAGGTTTGGTGGGCAGCTCCTACGAGCAGTACTTC
>few|-|TRBJ1-1|TRBV27
CARTRIMNTEAFF
TGTGCCAGGACAAGAATCATGAACACTGAAGCTTTCTTT
>many|-|TRBJ2-3|TRBV5-1
CASSLVNGYTQYF
TGCGCCAGCAGCTTGGTCAACGGATATACGCAGTATTTT
>-|-|TRBJ2-7|TRBV5-1
CASRFSRDMTYEQYF
TGCGCCAGCAGATTTAGCCGGGACATGACCTACGAGCAGTACTTC
>few|TRBD1|TRBJ2-2|TRBV2
CASSLPGQGVIGELFF
TGTGCCAGCAGTCTCCCGGGACAGGGGGTAATCGGGGAGCTGTTTTTT
>-|-|TRBJ2-1|TRBV7-2
CASSSWVWAGLEQFF
TGCGCCAGCAGCTCATGGGTCTGGGCTGGCCTTGAGCAGTTCTTC